This TCR beta chain was identified in a study of early T cells in non-severe SARS-CoV-2 infection (dated by TCRdb to about 2021). A note on the overall study: TCR sequencing used bulk RNA from unsorted whole blood, so alpha and beta chains could not be paired. Broader findings and caveats from the paper: VDJdb matching was skewed toward anti-spike CD8 responses and likely underestimated virus-specific expansions by missing private and CD4 specificities.

Libraries were built with 5' RACE. The instrument was a NextSeq 500. In the TCR library protocol, unique molecular identifiers were attached to individual cDNA molecules to correct for PCR bias and sequencing error. Both TCR alpha and beta chains were sequenced, and tight co-correlation was observed between alpha and beta sequence abundances in each sample. In the paper's pipeline: V gene, J gene and CDR3 annotation of TCR sequences was performed with Decombinator V4. Expanded TCRs were defined as changing significantly between any two time points under a Poisson model with p below 0.0001. Abundances of TCRs were expressed as counts per million after normalisation to the total number of TCRs sequenced in each sample. TRAV1-2 paired with TRAJ12, TRAJ20 or TRAJ33 defined MAIT TCRs, while TRAV10 paired with TRAJ18 defined iNKT TCRs. VDJdb, accessed 1 November 2021, was searched for CMV, EBV and SARS-CoV-2 annotated TCRs, with TCRs annotated for multiple antigens excluded. TCRdb handled the public reads itself, with Q25 trimming in fastp and clone calling in MiXCR, and kept productive beta chains. For every CDR3 protein sequence, its rows merge into one entry that carries the most common genes and DNA. Clone size and V and J calls follow TCRdb, not the original study. This sample lists 50,000 or so distinct CDR3 sequences; around 13% were detected once. The ten top clones hold about a tenth of the sample.

At least ten counts were recorded for this clonotype. This receptor's antigen is unknown. No much larger clone exists at a distance of one base, and base qualities are not known. V loses 1 base of germline sequence and J loses 0 bases, and the interval between the two ends is 4 bases. In the germline V gene (reference sequence), CDR1 corresponds to LGHDT and CDR2 to YNNKEL. The CDR3 runs 14 amino acids, cysteine and phenylalanine included. Only the CDR3 DNA stays, 42 bases, in frame from base 1. This was a case-control study nested in a cohort of healthcare workers in London, UK, who had nasopharyngeal swab PCR tests and blood samples taken every week. Between 23 and 31 March 2020, the week of the UK lockdown, healthcare workers were enrolled and then followed up weekly for as long as 16 weeks.

The TCR sequence derives from an adult who was a healthcare worker with PCR-confirmed SARS-CoV-2 infection or an uninfected control (not recorded which). The chain is assembled from TRBV3-1 and TRBJ2-1; the D gene assignment is ambiguous. The sequencing sample was made of whole blood. The CDR3 region: CASSQGASYNEQFF. The DNA sequence is as follows: TGTGCCAGCAGCCAAGGGGCCTCCTACAATGAGCAGTTCTTC.